Presented here are 22 T cell receptor beta chains from one specimen sequenced in a study of T cells after yellow fever vaccination. One entry per CDR3 protein, called by TCRdb with MiXCR from the 5' RACE reads. This sample has more than 90,000 distinct CDR3 sequences, with around 8.6% found just once. Here the sequenced sample was CD8+ T cells sorted from PBMCs, taken 45 days after the yellow fever booster vaccination. The receptors derive from a man between 25 and 39 years old who received the YFV17D yellow fever vaccine.

There are many counts of this clonotype. V usage is TRBV7-9 and J usage is TRBJ2-2; D might be TRBD2 (6 bases). CDR3 length equals 14 residues. Trimming stripped 11 bases from V and 0 bases from J, with 13 bases between. In germline, CDR1 is SEHNR, CDR2 FQNEAQ (reference sequence). The CDR3 loop reads CAGRASANTGELFF. CDR3 DNA sequence: TGTGCCGGGCGGGCTAGCGCGAACACCGGGGAGCTGTTTTTT.

This chain links TRBV5-5 with TRBJ2-7; D perhaps matches TRBD2 (7 bases). The CDR3 consists of 11 residues. Trimming shortened V by 7 bases and J by 6 bases, and 11 bases separated the two germline ends. Germline assignment: CDR1 SGHKS and CDR2 YYEKEE (reference sequence). In nucleotides, the CDR3 is TGTGCCAGCGGGGGGGCAGCCGAGCAGTACTTC. It specifies CASGGAAEQYF.

This clonotype was counted ten times or more. The chain carries TRBV5-6 and TRBJ2-3, with D perhaps TRBD1 (6 bases). Trimming pared 0 bases from V and 4 bases from J, leaving 9 bases between. Germline CDR1 SGHDT, CDR2 YYEEEE. CDR3 length equals 14 residues. CDR3 DNA sequence: TGTGCCAGCAGCTTGGGGGGGCGGCCAGATACGCAGTATTTT. Its protein product is CASSLGGRPDTQYF. Full variable domain (rest looked up from reference TRBV5-6 and TRBJ2-3): DAGVTQSPTHLIKTRGQQVTLRCSPKSGHDTVSWYQQALGQGPQFIFQYYEEEERQRGNFPDRFSGHQFPNYSSELNVNALLLGDSALYLCASSLGGRPDTQYFGPGTRLTVL.

At least ten counts were recorded for this clonotype. V usage is TRBV7-6 and J usage is TRBJ2-1; D is possibly TRBD1 or TRBD2 (5 bases each). Germline assignment: CDR1 SGHVS and CDR2 FNYEAQ. The CDR3 length is 15 residues. Deletions cut 3 bases from V and 7 bases from J, with 16 bases between. The CDR3 DNA follows: TGTGCCAGCAGCTTGGGGAACTTGGGGACGAATGAGCAGTTCTTC. Translated: CASSLGNLGTNEQFF.

A few counts support this clonotype. This sequence joins TRBV28 and TRBJ2-7, with D tentatively TRBD2 (6 bases). The CDR3 consists of 13 residues. The germline V and J ends were trimmed by 7 bases and 3 bases, with 13 bases remaining between them. The germline CDR1 and CDR2 sequences are MDHEN and SYDVKM. The CDR3 DNA reads TGTGCCAGCACCCCGGGAGCTTTCTACGAGCAGTACTTC. Its protein is CASTPGAFYEQYF.

This clonotype was recorded many times. V gene TRBV20-1 combines with J gene TRBJ2-1; unclear D gene. CDR1 is DFQATT, CDR2 SNEGSKA, per germline (reference sequence). V dropped 0 bases and J dropped 6 bases, with 9 bases sitting between them. This CDR3 region has 13 residues. The CDR3 DNA sequence: TGCAGTGCTAGAGAAGGGAACGTCAATGAGCAGTTCTTC. It specifies CSAREGNVNEQFF.

There are many counts of this clonotype. The chain couples TRBV20-1 to TRBJ2-1; 11 nucleotides line up with TRBD2. This CDR3 spans 15 amino acids. The J segment lost 5 bases and the V segment lost 6 bases, leaving 9 bases of the junction unmatched. Germline V lookup: CDR1 DFQATT, CDR2 SNEGSKA (reference sequence). CDR3 sequence: CSAAATSGADNEQFF. CDR3 nucleotide sequence: TGCAGTGCCGCGGCGACTAGCGGGGCGGACAATGAGCAGTTCTTC.

As for this clonotype: This could be a read error, since a much larger clone is one nucleotide away. The rearrangement uses TRBV12-3 or TRBV12-4 and TRBJ2-3, with D uncertain. There are 12 residues in the CDR3. The CDR3 DNA is TGTGCCAGCGGTTTCCGGACAGATACGCAGTATTTT. It encodes CASGFRTDTQYF.

This clonotype was counted a few times. An end of the junction differs from the germline gene, which may be a read error. The chain joins TRBV7-9 to TRBJ1-1; the D gene is possibly TRBD1 (5 bases). Germline V gene sequence: CDR1 SEHNR, CDR2 FQNEAQ (reference sequence). This CDR3 has 16 amino acids. CDR3 in amino acids: CASSLGWGGGNNEAFF. The CDR3 bases are TGTGCCAGCAGCTTAGGCTGGGGCGGGGGTAACAATGAAGCTTTCTTT.

This chain uses TRBV7-9 with TRBJ2-7, with D hard to call. There are 15 residues in the CDR3. Trimming pared 0 bases from V and 0 bases from J, leaving 9 bases between. From germline, CDR1 is SEHNR and CDR2 FQNEAQ (reference sequence). CDR3 DNA sequence: TGTGCCAGCAGCTTAGCGCCGACAAGCTCCTACGAGCAGTACTTC. It translates to CASSLAPTSSYEQYF.

This clonotype was seen only once. It may be a read error: a sequence one base away is much more abundant. The chain uses TRBV7-9 and TRBJ2-1; a weak D match, TRBD1 (5 bases). The CDR3 runs to 14 residues. Germline CDR1 reads SEHNR; CDR2 reads FQNEAQ (reference sequence). CDR3 nucleotides: TGTGCCAGCAGCTTAGAACAGGCCTACAATGAGCGGTTCTTC. This gives the protein CASSLEQAYNERFF.

This clonotype was seen repeatedly, ten times or more. This chain links TRBV29-1 with TRBJ2-7; 8 positions agree with TRBD2. Germline lookup yields CDR1 SQVTM and CDR2 ANQGSEA. V lost 4 bases to trimming and J lost 1 base; unmatched junction nucleotides: 3. There are 13 residues in the CDR3. CDR3: CSVVTSASYEQYF. CDR3 DNA: TGCAGCGTTGTGACTAGCGCATCCTACGAGCAGTACTTC.

This clonotype was observed once. Sequence at one end of the junction differs from germline and may be a read error. V is TRBV25-1 and J is TRBJ2-3, with D possibly being TRBD2 (6 bases). Germline CDR1 reads MGHDK; CDR2 reads SYGVNS. This CDR3 is built from 17 residues. DNA of the CDR3: TGTGCCAACAGTGAATATTTCAAAGCGGGTGACACAGATACGCAGTATTTT. Encoded protein: CANSEYFKAGDTDTQYF.

In its sample, this clonotype was seen a few times. CDR3 DNA: TGCAGCGTTGAAGGTAACGGAGTGGGTACGCAGTATTTT. Translating gives CSVEGNGVGTQYF. The chain combines TRBV29-1 with TRBJ2-3, with D hard to call. The V end was cut by 1 base, the J end by 8 bases, with 13 bases between. The CDR3 consists of 13 residues. Per germline, CDR1 SQVTM and CDR2 ANQGSEA.

At least ten counts were recorded for this clonotype. The rearrangement uses TRBV6-5 and TRBJ2-2; D gene ambiguous. Germline CDR1 reads MNHEY; CDR2 reads SVGAGI. The CDR3 loop spans 13 amino acids. With 2 bases removed from V and 0 bases from J, the gap between germline ends came to 1 base. DNA for the CDR3: TGTGCCAGCAGTTACGCGAACACCGGGGAGCTGTTTTTT. Protein sequence: CASSYANTGELFF.

This clonotype was seen many times. The V gene is TRBV5-4, the J gene TRBJ2-7, with 9 nucleotides matching TRBD2. The CDR3 is 16 residues long. The germline V gene encodes CDR1 SGHNT and CDR2 YYREEE (reference sequence). V gave up 0 bases and J gave up 4 bases; unmatched junction bases: 8. This CDR3 reads CASSLEGSGSRYEQYF. DNA for the CDR3: TGTGCCAGCAGCTTGGAGGGTAGCGGGAGTAGGTACGAGCAGTACTTC. The full variable domain, in which reference TRBV5-4 and TRBJ2-7 provide the parts outside the CDR3, is ETGVTQSPTHLIKTRGQQVTLRCSSQSGHNTVSWYQQALGQGPQFIFQYYREEENGRGNFPPRFSGLQFPNYSSELNVNALELDDSALYLCASSLEGSGSRYEQYFGPGTRLTVT.

This clonotype was recorded many times. The chain has TRBV10-3 and TRBJ2-2; D is undetermined. The CDR3 has 13 amino acids. CDR1 and CDR2 from the germline V gene are ENHRY and SYGVKD. V was pared by 7 bases and J by 2 bases, with 8 bases between. Here the CDR3 DNA reads TGTGCCATCATGATCACCAACACCGGGGAGCTGTTTTTT. Translating gives CAIMITNTGELFF.

This clonotype has more than one count but fewer than ten. The rearrangement uses TRBV7-2 and TRBJ2-5; D may correspond to TRBD1 or TRBD2 (5 bases each). CDR1 is SGHTA, CDR2 FQGNSA, per germline. The CDR3 sequence is 15 residues long. Trimming shortened V by 8 bases and J by 5 bases, and 21 bases separated the two germline ends. The CDR3 DNA is TGTGCCAGCGTGCCTCGGGACCTTCTCCCGGAGACCCAGTACTTC. Translating it yields CASVPRDLLPETQYF.

This clonotype was counted ten times or more. The CDR3 nucleotides read TGTGCTAGTGTTCTCGGGACAGGGGCGTACGAGCAGTACTTC. Its protein is CASVLGTGAYEQYF. The rearrangement links TRBV12-5 to TRBJ2-7, with 10 bases aligning to TRBD1. With 7 bases clipped from V and 4 bases from J, the junction kept 7 bases outside the gene matches. CDR1 LGHNT and CDR2 FRNRAP come from the germline V gene. The CDR3 totals 14 residues.

In this sample, this clonotype turned up many times. The CDR3 protein is CASRTEREGPYNEQFF. The CDR3 DNA reads TGTGCCAGCAGAACCGAGCGGGAGGGCCCCTACAATGAGCAGTTCTTC. The V gene is TRBV6-5, the J gene TRBJ2-1; 10 nucleotides agree with TRBD2. Looked up from germline, CDR1 is MNHEY and CDR2 is SVGAGI. CDR3 length equals 16 residues. Trimming took 6 bases from V and 2 from J; bases not matched to a gene: 7.

Many counts were recorded for this clonotype. The rearrangement joins TRBV4-3 to TRBJ2-6; D is possibly TRBD1 or TRBD2 (5 bases each). The V end was cut by 0 bases, the J end by 0 bases, with 6 bases between. Germline CDR1 LGHNA, CDR2 YSLEER. The CDR3 runs 16 residues. CDR3 in DNA: TGCGCCAGCAGCCAAGATGGGACCTCTGGGGCCAACGTCCTGACTTTC. This translates into CASSQDGTSGANVLTF.

This clonotype showed up many times. The chain employs TRBV7-2 and TRBJ2-1, with D unresolved. This CDR3 comprises 15 residues. Trimming removed 3 bases at V and 0 bases at J, with 9 bases between. Germline V CDR1 and CDR2: SGHTA, FQGNSA. DNA for the CDR3: TGTGCCAGCAGCTTTACAGCACCCTCCTACAATGAGCAGTTCTTC. The encoded protein is CASSFTAPSYNEQFF. The variable domain in full, with the rest retrieved from reference TRBV7-2 and TRBJ2-1, is GAGVSQSPSNKVTEKGKDVELRCDPISGHTALYWYRQSLGQGLEFLIYFQGNSAPDKSGLPSDRFSAERTGGSVSTLTIQRTQQEDSAVYLCASSFTAPSYNEQFFGPGTRLTVL.